The clone carrying this T cell receptor (beta chain) was seen a few times. Its antigen is unknown. The data are from a study of identical twins. General observations from the study: Monozygotic twins shared more out-of-frame TCR alpha than recombination models predicted. Conclusions were drawn cross-sectionally by statistical analysis, without following the same donors.

TCRdb re-analysed the 5' RACE reads in MiXCR, keeping a single row per CDR3 protein. The table includes about 1.7 million distinct CDR3 sequences, less than 35% detected once. Sequenced input: cord blood. This receptor was identified in a newborn girl in good health.

CDR3 in DNA: TGTGCCAGCTCACCTGGCAGGGGGCCGACTAATGAAAAACTGTTTTTT. This translates into CASSPGRGPTNEKLFF. The chain uses TRBV18 and TRBJ1-4, with 8 positions matching TRBD1. Germline V gene lookup returns CDR1 KGHSH and CDR2 LQKENI. The CDR3 extends over 16 amino acids. V was pared by 3 bases and J by 2 bases, with 5 bases of the junction left unmatched.